Listed below are T cell receptor beta chains from one sample, sequenced in a study of T cells after yellow fever vaccination. TCRdb redid the calling of the 5' RACE reads with MiXCR, one entry per CDR3 protein. The sample includes under 300,000 distinct CDR3 sequences, about 7% of them seen just once. The sequences come from CD4+ T cells sorted from PBMCs, collected 15 days after the yellow fever booster vaccination. Every receptor here comes from a man in his thirties or forties who received the YFV17D yellow fever vaccine. CDR3s leave out the opening cysteine and the closing phenylalanine or tryptophan. Clone size, where shown, is once, few, many, or a class for clones that have expanded.

TRBV28,.,TRBJ2-7,15,ASSPASPPAEGGEQY
TRBV11-2,many,TRBJ2-7,12,ASSLDPALYEQY
TRBV12-3/TRBV12-4,few,TRBJ2-7,15,ASSLRTSGSTGYEQY
TRBV12-3/TRBV12-4,.,TRBJ1-5,11,ASRGDSNQPQH
TRBV2,.,TRBJ2-2,12,ASRPTVNTAELF
TRBV20-1,many,TRBJ2-3,15,SARDLRLAGPTDTQY
TRBV18,few,TRBJ2-4,14,ASSPPGRTEKNIQY
TRBV19,many,TRBJ1-1,9,ASRMGTEAF
TRBV2,.,TRBJ2-4,13,ASSDRLLAKNIQY
TRBV2,many,TRBJ1-4,12,ASIFRNANEKLF
TRBV19,many,TRBJ2-5,11,ATKLAGVETQY
TRBV7-2,.,TRBJ2-4,12,ASSFRASKNIQY
TRBV20-1,few,TRBJ2-5,12,SARRSGREETQY
TRBV20-1,.,TRBJ2-7,13,SARDSAGVYTEQY
TRBV28,few,TRBJ2-7,10,AIEGQGYEQY
TRBV28,.,TRBJ2-5,11,ASTGQPQETQY
TRBV10-1,.,TRBJ1-5,14,ASSETNRYSNQPQH
TRBV5-5,.,TRBJ2-3,11,ADGRGETDTQY
TRBV5-8,few,TRBJ2-2,14,ASSLGLDTNTGELF
TRBV27,once,TRBJ2-3,12,ASSTDRRPDTQY
TRBV6-2/TRBV6-3,.,TRBJ2-7,14,ASSYSAAGFSYEQY
TRBV12-3/TRBV12-4,many,TRBJ2-5,13,ASSLGALAGETQY
TRBV29-1,many,TRBJ1-1,10,SVEGRVAEAF
TRBV20-1,many,TRBJ2-7,14,SARDGAASGSYEQY
TRBV4-3,.,TRBJ1-1,13,ASSQDPGSYTEAF
TRBV5-8,.,TRBJ1-5,13,ASSSIGQGRQPQH
TRBV18,many,TRBJ2-5,11,ASSPDSGGTQY
TRBV7-2,.,TRBJ1-1,14,ASSSLRSTRDTEAF
TRBV23-1,many,TRBJ2-1,14,ASSPNSGQGWNEQF
TRBV24-1,.,TRBJ2-1,13,ATTRTGGGYNEQF
TRBV5-4,.,TRBJ2-7,12,ASSPGQGVHEQY
TRBV27,.,TRBJ1-5,12,ASSFRGGNQPQH
TRBV28,.,TRBJ1-2,12,ASSLKRVNYGYT
TRBV11-2,few,TRBJ2-3,16,ASSRNMNMMGVGDTQY
TRBV7-2,.,TRBJ2-1,11,ASSLTVENEQF
TRBV7-9,.,TRBJ2-4,12,ASTPSGAKNIQY
TRBV19,few,TRBJ2-5,10,ASSIGGETQY
TRBV5-1,few,TRBJ1-2,14,ASSLDPDRGGRGYT
TRBV5-1,few,TRBJ2-5,14,ASSPSGSLSIETQY
TRBV20-1,.,TRBJ2-7,11,SARVMTSYEQY
TRBV23-1,many,TRBJ2-2,14,ASSQSKLAGPGELF
TRBV5-1,.,TRBJ1-1,14,ASSLFLSGEDTEAF
TRBV11-2,few,TRBJ2-7,14,ASSSPPTGRPSEQY
TRBV29-1,many,TRBJ2-7,10,SVTVSGYEQY
TRBV21-1,few,TRBJ2-1,10,ASSHRVNEQF
TRBV6-5,.,TRBJ2-2,10,ASRFNTGELF
TRBV12-3/TRBV12-4,.,TRBJ2-3,9,ASSPWGTQY
TRBV6-2/TRBV6-3,.,TRBJ2-2,13,ASSYLAGDTGELF
TRBV6-5,.,TRBJ2-2,14,ASSSIRGLNTGELF
TRBV7-2,.,TRBJ2-3,15,ASSSSRLAGLTDTQY
TRBV11-2,few,TRBJ2-1,13,ASSLDWTGNNEQF
TRBV28,.,TRBJ2-5,9,AIQGEETQY